This is a list of T cell receptor beta chains from one sample in a study of T cell repertoires in aging, cancer and after chemotherapy. MiXCR, applied by TCRdb to the multiplex PCR reads, yields one record per CDR3 protein. The sample contains 10,000 to 12,000 distinct CDR3 sequences, around 30% of which appear only once. Sample: blood. The receptors shown here come from a human donor in good health. Both conserved end residues are part of each CDR3. D genes are given only for firm matches. Clone size is shown for a subset of rows, as once, few, many or a class of expanded clone.

clone size: NA; J gene: TRBJ1-5; V gene: TRBV20-1; D gene: TRBD1; CDR3 protein: CSAKDRSYNQPQHF; CDR3 DNA: TGCAGTGCTAAGGACAGGAGCTACAATCAGCCCCAGCATTTT
clone size: NA; J gene: TRBJ2-2; V gene: TRBV5-1; D gene: TRBD1; CDR3 protein: CASSFTGGMDTGELFF; CDR3 DNA: TGCGCCAGCAGCTTCACAGGGGGCATGGACACCGGGGAGCTGTTTTTT
clone size: NA; J gene: TRBJ2-7; V gene: TRBV6-6; D gene: NA; CDR3 protein: CASSHVGAYEQYF; CDR3 DNA: TGTGCCAGCAGTCACGTGGGTGCCTACGAGCAGTACTTC
clone size: NA; J gene: TRBJ2-3; V gene: TRBV6-5; D gene: NA; CDR3 protein: CASRKGGITDTQYF; CDR3 DNA: TGTGCCAGCAGAAAGGGCGGGATTACAGATACGCAGTATTTT
clone size: NA; J gene: TRBJ1-1; V gene: TRBV5-6; D gene: TRBD1; CDR3 protein: CASSLNRGEVEAFF; CDR3 DNA: TGTGCCAGCAGCTTGAACAGGGGGGAGGTTGAAGCTTTCTTT
clone size: medium-sized; J gene: TRBJ2-2; V gene: TRBV11-3; D gene: NA; CDR3 protein: CASSSRDFGELFF; CDR3 DNA: TGTGCCAGCAGCAGTAGGGACTTCGGGGAGCTGTTTTTT
clone size: few; J gene: TRBJ1-2; V gene: TRBV5-4; D gene: TRBD1; CDR3 protein: CASSQKGGAMYGYTF; CDR3 DNA: TGTGCCAGCAGCCAAAAAGGGGGCGCGATGTATGGCTACACCTTC
clone size: once; J gene: TRBJ2-3; V gene: TRBV20-1; D gene: TRBD2; CDR3 protein: CSARGSTSGGATDTQYF; CDR3 DNA: TGCAGCGCAAGAGGGTCGACTAGCGGGGGGGCTACAGATACGCAGTATTTT
clone size: few; J gene: TRBJ2-6; V gene: TRBV12-3/TRBV12-4; D gene: NA; CDR3 protein: CASSPGGGSGANVLTF; CDR3 DNA: TGTGCCAGCAGTCCAGGGGGGGGTTCTGGGGCCAACGTCCTGACTTTC
clone size: few; J gene: TRBJ2-2; V gene: TRBV6-1; D gene: TRBD1; CDR3 protein: CASRTDRGRTGELFF; CDR3 DNA: TGTGCCAGCAGGACCGACAGGGGTCGAACCGGGGAGCTGTTTTTT
clone size: once; J gene: TRBJ2-5; V gene: TRBV10-2; D gene: NA; CDR3 protein: CASQKGTLETQYF; CDR3 DNA: TGCGCCAGCCAGAAAGGGACACTAGAGACCCAGTACTTC
clone size: NA; J gene: TRBJ2-7; V gene: TRBV27; D gene: TRBD1; CDR3 protein: CASIFRDRGYEQYF; CDR3 DNA: TGTGCCAGCATTTTCCGGGACAGGGGGTACGAGCAGTACTTC
clone size: few; J gene: TRBJ1-6; V gene: TRBV5-4; D gene: TRBD1; CDR3 protein: CASSLGDRADSPLHF; CDR3 DNA: TGTGCCAGCAGCTTGGGGGACAGGGCAGATTCACCCCTCCACTTT
clone size: NA; J gene: TRBJ2-1; V gene: TRBV27; D gene: NA; CDR3 protein: CASSLSTGIYNEQFF; CDR3 DNA: TGTGCCAGCAGTTTATCCACAGGGATCTACAATGAGCAGTTCTTC
clone size: NA; J gene: TRBJ1-6; V gene: TRBV6-5; D gene: NA; CDR3 protein: CASSDAGGGKSVLHF; CDR3 DNA: TGTGCCAGCAGTGATGCGGGGGGCGGGAAGTCTGTCCTCCACTTT
clone size: few; J gene: TRBJ1-1; V gene: TRBV27; D gene: NA; CDR3 protein: CASSLSKGVVAFF; CDR3 DNA: TGTGCCAGCAGTTTATCGAAGGGGGTAGTAGCTTTCTTT
clone size: NA; J gene: TRBJ2-2; V gene: TRBV5-6; D gene: NA; CDR3 protein: CASSPPGSPDLTGELFF; CDR3 DNA: TGTGCCAGCAGCCCCCCCGGGTCCCCCGACCTCACCGGGGAGCTGTTTTTT
clone size: few; J gene: TRBJ1-2; V gene: TRBV18; D gene: NA; CDR3 protein: CASSPPYRGSYGYTF; CDR3 DNA: TGTGCCAGCTCACCACCGTATCGGGGGAGCTATGGCTACACCTTC
clone size: few; J gene: TRBJ2-5; V gene: TRBV12-3/TRBV12-4; D gene: NA; CDR3 protein: CASSFLSLAILPETQYF; CDR3 DNA: TGTGCCAGCAGTTTCCTCTCCCTAGCGATACTCCCGGAGACCCAGTACTTC
clone size: few; J gene: TRBJ1-1; V gene: TRBV19; D gene: NA; CDR3 protein: CASSKGRTSEGTEAFF; CDR3 DNA: TGTGCCAGTAGTAAAGGACGGACCTCGGAGGGCACTGAAGCTTTCTTT
clone size: NA; J gene: TRBJ2-1; V gene: TRBV6-1; D gene: NA; CDR3 protein: CASSETGAREEQFF; CDR3 DNA: TGTGCCAGCAGTGAAACGGGAGCCCGGGAGGAGCAGTTCTTC
clone size: few; J gene: TRBJ1-1; V gene: TRBV7-9; D gene: NA; CDR3 protein: CASSPVGDAEAFF; CDR3 DNA: TGTGCCAGCAGCCCTGTCGGGGACGCTGAAGCTTTCTTT
clone size: few; J gene: TRBJ1-6; V gene: TRBV15; D gene: NA; CDR3 protein: CATSRDSGYNSPLHF; CDR3 DNA: TGTGCCACCAGCAGAGATTCCGGATATAATTCACCCCTCCACTTT
clone size: NA; J gene: TRBJ1-2; V gene: TRBV27; D gene: TRBD1; CDR3 protein: CASSLRQGTNYGYTF; CDR3 DNA: TGTGCCAGCAGTTTGCGACAGGGAACTAACTATGGCTACACCTTC
clone size: few; J gene: TRBJ1-1; V gene: TRBV6-6; D gene: NA; CDR3 protein: CASRTRRTLNTEAFF; CDR3 DNA: TGTGCCAGCAGGACCCGACGGACCCTGAACACTGAAGCTTTCTTT
clone size: few; J gene: TRBJ1-1; V gene: TRBV5-4; D gene: NA; CDR3 protein: CASSMTENTEAFF; CDR3 DNA: TGTGCCAGCAGCATGACAGAGAACACTGAAGCTTTCTTT
clone size: NA; J gene: TRBJ1-6; V gene: TRBV6-5; D gene: NA; CDR3 protein: CASSPGRFSPLHF; CDR3 DNA: TGTGCCAGCAGCCCGGGACGGTTTTCACCCCTCCACTTT
clone size: NA; J gene: TRBJ1-5; V gene: TRBV27; D gene: NA; CDR3 protein: CASSIIGGNQPQHF; CDR3 DNA: TGTGCCAGCAGTATAATCGGGGGCAATCAGCCCCAGCATTTT
clone size: NA; J gene: TRBJ1-6; V gene: TRBV5-5; D gene: TRBD1; CDR3 protein: CASSKTGQGDSPLHF; CDR3 DNA: TGTGCCAGCAGCAAAACGGGACAGGGTGATTCACCCCTCCACTTT
clone size: few; J gene: TRBJ2-2; V gene: TRBV5-1; D gene: NA; CDR3 protein: CASSLDYLNTGELFF; CDR3 DNA: TGCGCCAGCAGCTTGGACTACTTGAACACCGGGGAGCTGTTTTTT
clone size: NA; J gene: TRBJ1-5; V gene: TRBV5-1; D gene: NA; CDR3 protein: CASSLGGGAQPQHF; CDR3 DNA: TGCGCCAGCAGCTTGGGGGGGGGGGCTCAGCCCCAGCATTTT
clone size: few; J gene: TRBJ2-1; V gene: TRBV6-5; D gene: TRBD2; CDR3 protein: CASRGTSGGSYNEQFF; CDR3 DNA: TGTGCCAGCAGAGGGACTAGCGGGGGCTCCTACAATGAGCAGTTCTTC
clone size: few; J gene: TRBJ1-2; V gene: TRBV19; D gene: NA; CDR3 protein: CASRREGERDYGYTF; CDR3 DNA: TGTGCCAGTAGAAGGGAAGGCGAACGGGACTATGGCTACACCTTC
clone size: few; J gene: TRBJ1-1; V gene: TRBV6-2/TRBV6-3; D gene: TRBD1; CDR3 protein: CASSPTGMNTEAFF; CDR3 DNA: TGTGCCAGCAGCCCGACAGGGATGAACACTGAAGCTTTCTTT
clone size: NA; J gene: TRBJ2-7; V gene: TRBV6-6; D gene: NA; CDR3 protein: CASSYSKVQATNEQYF; CDR3 DNA: TGTGCCAGCAGTTACTCAAAAGTACAGGCCACCAACGAGCAGTACTTC
clone size: few; J gene: TRBJ2-7; V gene: TRBV12-3/TRBV12-4; D gene: NA; CDR3 protein: CASSLAVSEQYF; CDR3 DNA: TGTGCCAGCAGTTTAGCAGTCTCCGAGCAGTACTTC
clone size: medium-sized; J gene: TRBJ2-7; V gene: TRBV11-3; D gene: NA; CDR3 protein: CASSSSSYEQYF; CDR3 DNA: TGTGCCAGCAGCTCAAGCTCCTACGAGCAGTACTTC
clone size: once; J gene: TRBJ2-3; V gene: TRBV5-5; D gene: TRBD2; CDR3 protein: CASSLALAGADTQYF; CDR3 DNA: TGTGCCAGCAGCTTGGCGCTAGCGGGGGCAGATACGCAGTATTTT
clone size: NA; J gene: TRBJ2-7; V gene: TRBV6-1; D gene: NA; CDR3 protein: CASSDARGQPYEQYF; CDR3 DNA: TGTGCCAGCAGTGATGCCCGGGGGCAGCCTTACGAGCAGTACTTC
clone size: NA; J gene: TRBJ2-5; V gene: TRBV5-4; D gene: NA; CDR3 protein: CASSPGRNQETQYF; CDR3 DNA: TGTGCCAGCAGCCCAGGACGTAACCAAGAGACCCAGTACTTC
clone size: NA; J gene: TRBJ1-4; V gene: TRBV12-3/TRBV12-4; D gene: NA; CDR3 protein: CASSTQGGNEKLFF; CDR3 DNA: TGTGCCAGCAGTACTCAGGGAGGCAATGAAAAACTGTTTTTT
clone size: few; J gene: TRBJ1-5; V gene: TRBV29-1; D gene: TRBD1; CDR3 protein: CSASGQASNQPQHF; CDR3 DNA: TGCAGCGCATCGGGACAGGCTAGCAATCAGCCCCAGCATTTT
clone size: few; J gene: TRBJ1-1; V gene: TRBV12-3/TRBV12-4; D gene: NA; CDR3 protein: CASSQSFREQAFF; CDR3 DNA: TGTGCCAGCAGCCAAAGTTTCCGGGAGCAAGCTTTCTTT
clone size: medium-sized; J gene: TRBJ2-1; V gene: TRBV6-5; D gene: TRBD2; CDR3 protein: CASSYERGGIDEQFF; CDR3 DNA: TGTGCCAGCAGTTACGAGCGGGGGGGTATCGATGAGCAGTTCTTC
clone size: NA; J gene: TRBJ2-3; V gene: TRBV6-6; D gene: TRBD1; CDR3 protein: CASSYPDRPSTDTQYF; CDR3 DNA: TGTGCCAGCAGTTACCCGGACAGGCCCAGCACAGATACGCAGTATTTT
clone size: NA; J gene: TRBJ1-2; V gene: TRBV5-6; D gene: NA; CDR3 protein: CASSPDIGGGGYTF; CDR3 DNA: TGCGCCAGCAGCCCGGACATAGGGGGAGGCGGCTACACCTTC
clone size: once; J gene: TRBJ1-2; V gene: TRBV7-9; D gene: NA; CDR3 protein: CASSLPGLYGYTF; CDR3 DNA: TGTGCCAGCAGCTTACCGGGGCTTTATGGCTACACCTTC
clone size: NA; J gene: TRBJ2-3; V gene: TRBV5-1; D gene: NA; CDR3 protein: CASSPSRQADDTQYF; CDR3 DNA: TGCGCCAGCAGCCCATCACGGCAGGCTGATGATACGCAGTATTTT
clone size: few; J gene: TRBJ1-6; V gene: TRBV30; D gene: TRBD1; CDR3 protein: CARSGQNNSPLHF; CDR3 DNA: TGTGCCCGGTCGGGACAGAATAATTCACCCCTCCACTTT
clone size: few; J gene: TRBJ1-4; V gene: TRBV18; D gene: NA; CDR3 protein: CASSPSRDTNEKLFF; CDR3 DNA: TGTGCCAGCTCACCGAGCAGGGATACTAATGAAAAACTGTTTTTT
clone size: few; J gene: TRBJ1-2; V gene: TRBV18; D gene: NA; CDR3 protein: CASSRDGDRGGYTF; CDR3 DNA: TGTGCCAGCTCACGTGACGGGGATAGGGGTGGCTACACCTTC
clone size: NA; J gene: TRBJ1-5; V gene: TRBV12-3/TRBV12-4; D gene: NA; CDR3 protein: CASSLSKNQPQHF; CDR3 DNA: TGTGCCAGCAGTTTATCTAAGAATCAGCCCCAGCATTTT
clone size: medium-sized; J gene: TRBJ2-2; V gene: TRBV19; D gene: NA; CDR3 protein: CASSIRTVGELFF; CDR3 DNA: TGTGCCAGTAGTATCCGGACAGTCGGGGAGCTGTTTTTT
clone size: medium-sized; J gene: TRBJ1-5; V gene: TRBV19; D gene: NA; CDR3 protein: CASSIAGLSSNQPQHF; CDR3 DNA: TGTGCCAGTAGTATAGCTGGTCTTTCGAGCAATCAGCCCCAGCATTTT
clone size: NA; J gene: TRBJ1-1; V gene: TRBV15; D gene: NA; CDR3 protein: CATISGWAKGGTEAFF; CDR3 DNA: TGTGCCACCATTTCGGGTTGGGCAAAGGGGGGCACTGAAGCTTTCTTT
clone size: NA; J gene: TRBJ2-3; V gene: TRBV6-1; D gene: NA; CDR3 protein: CATSDLGLGSTDTQYF; CDR3 DNA: TGTGCCACCAGTGATTTGGGGCTTGGAAGCACAGATACGCAGTATTTT
clone size: NA; J gene: TRBJ2-3; V gene: TRBV6-9; D gene: NA; CDR3 protein: CASSEPFLRPDTQYF; CDR3 DNA: TGTGCCAGCAGTGAACCCTTTTTGCGGCCAGATACGCAGTATTTT
clone size: few; J gene: TRBJ2-7; V gene: TRBV6-1; D gene: TRBD2; CDR3 protein: CASTLRGFYEQYF; CDR3 DNA: TGTGCCAGCACCCTGCGGGGGTTCTACGAGCAGTACTTC
clone size: NA; J gene: TRBJ2-1; V gene: TRBV11-3; D gene: TRBD2; CDR3 protein: CASSPGPGLAVDEQFF; CDR3 DNA: TGTGCCAGCAGCCCTGGTCCGGGACTAGCGGTGGATGAGCAGTTCTTC